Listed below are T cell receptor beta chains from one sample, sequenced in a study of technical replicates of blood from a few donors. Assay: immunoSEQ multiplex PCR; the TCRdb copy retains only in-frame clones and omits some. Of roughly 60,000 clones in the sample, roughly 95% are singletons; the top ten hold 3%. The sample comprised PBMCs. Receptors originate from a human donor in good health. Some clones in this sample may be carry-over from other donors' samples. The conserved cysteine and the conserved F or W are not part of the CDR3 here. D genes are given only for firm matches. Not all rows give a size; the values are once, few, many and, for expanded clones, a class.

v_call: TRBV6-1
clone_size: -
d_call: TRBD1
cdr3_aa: ASSEGTGRTWRQY

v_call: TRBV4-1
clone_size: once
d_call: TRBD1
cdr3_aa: ASSQDPRGSQPQH

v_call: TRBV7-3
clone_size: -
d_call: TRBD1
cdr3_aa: ASSLQLGQDYEQY

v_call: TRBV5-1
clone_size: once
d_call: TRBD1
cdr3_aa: ASSFGTGGFLGAEAF

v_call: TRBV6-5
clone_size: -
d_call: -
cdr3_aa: ASSYSSPDTDTQY

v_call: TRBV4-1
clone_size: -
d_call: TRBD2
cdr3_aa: ASSQGLSGGGFEQY

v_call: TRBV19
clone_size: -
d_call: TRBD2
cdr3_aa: ASSMAGDNEQF

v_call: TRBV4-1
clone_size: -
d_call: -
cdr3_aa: ASSQEEGGSYNEQF

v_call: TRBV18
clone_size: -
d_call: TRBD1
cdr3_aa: ASSPSVQGSFEQY

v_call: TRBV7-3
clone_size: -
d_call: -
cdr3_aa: ASSLGEAYNEQF

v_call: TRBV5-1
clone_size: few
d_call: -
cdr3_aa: ASSLDLDYGYT

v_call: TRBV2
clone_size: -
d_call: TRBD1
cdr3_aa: ASSPQGVGTEAF

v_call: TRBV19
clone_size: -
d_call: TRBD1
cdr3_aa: ASMPGQGARSPLH

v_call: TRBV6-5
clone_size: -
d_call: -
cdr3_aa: ATTILGGDGGYT

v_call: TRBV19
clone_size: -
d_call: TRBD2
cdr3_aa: ASSMVLAGGYEQY

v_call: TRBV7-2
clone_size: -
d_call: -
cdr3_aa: ASRPLGRHNEQF

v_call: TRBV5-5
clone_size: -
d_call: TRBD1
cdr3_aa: ASSQTGGRTDTQY

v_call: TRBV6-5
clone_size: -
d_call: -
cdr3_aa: ASSYSRDRQETQY

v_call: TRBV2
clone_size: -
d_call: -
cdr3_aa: ASIESTDTQY

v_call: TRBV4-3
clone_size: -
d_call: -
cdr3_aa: ASSQGVSRTEAF

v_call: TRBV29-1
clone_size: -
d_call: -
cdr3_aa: SAGEGNYGYT

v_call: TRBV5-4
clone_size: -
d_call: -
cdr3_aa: ASSFHRNSYEQY

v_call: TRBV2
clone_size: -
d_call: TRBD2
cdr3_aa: ASQGLAVYNEQF

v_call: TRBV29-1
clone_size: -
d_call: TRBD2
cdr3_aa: SVDTGLAAQETQY

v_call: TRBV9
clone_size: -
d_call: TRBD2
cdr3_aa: ASSLGVGLARNEQF

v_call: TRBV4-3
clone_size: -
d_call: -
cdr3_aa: ASSPLGLGGRYEQY

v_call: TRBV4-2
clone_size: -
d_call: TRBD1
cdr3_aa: ASSQEGQGVPHYGYT

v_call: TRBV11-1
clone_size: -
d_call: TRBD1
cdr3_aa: ASSPGQGIPYEQY

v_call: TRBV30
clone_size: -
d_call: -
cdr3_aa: AWSVGGTGIDTQY

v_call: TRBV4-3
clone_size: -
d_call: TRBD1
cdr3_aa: ASSPDRGRLDTQY

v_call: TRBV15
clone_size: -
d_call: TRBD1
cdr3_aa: ATSRGDRGEYCT

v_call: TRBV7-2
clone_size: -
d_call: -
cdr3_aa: ASSYQGTGNQPQH

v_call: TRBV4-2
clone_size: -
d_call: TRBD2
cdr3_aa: ASSQDRGSGRTYNEQF

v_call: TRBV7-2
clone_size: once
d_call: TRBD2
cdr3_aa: ASNPSGGSTDTQY

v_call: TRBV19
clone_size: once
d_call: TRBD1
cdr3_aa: ASSAWGQGRQPQH

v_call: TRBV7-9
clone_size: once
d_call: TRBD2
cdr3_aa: ASSWGSGSPGEQF

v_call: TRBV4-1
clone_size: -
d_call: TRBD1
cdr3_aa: ASSQDYAGDRKEKLF

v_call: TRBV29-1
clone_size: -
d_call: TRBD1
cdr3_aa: SVGTDRGNIQY

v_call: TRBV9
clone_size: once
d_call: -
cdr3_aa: ASSVATANYGYT

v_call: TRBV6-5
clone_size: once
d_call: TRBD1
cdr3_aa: ASSRDPGQGAEQY

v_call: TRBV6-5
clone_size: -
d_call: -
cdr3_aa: ASSTGTRQF

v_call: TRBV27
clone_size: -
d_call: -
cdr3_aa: ASSPSGVQPQH

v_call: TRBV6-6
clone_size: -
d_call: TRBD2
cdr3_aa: ASRDRAGGTYNEQF

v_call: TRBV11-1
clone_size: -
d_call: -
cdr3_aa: ASSLGEKGETQY

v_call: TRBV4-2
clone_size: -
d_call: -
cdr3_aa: ASSPAGPSYEQY

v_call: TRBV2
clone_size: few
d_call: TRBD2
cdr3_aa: ASSDLGTSGETQY

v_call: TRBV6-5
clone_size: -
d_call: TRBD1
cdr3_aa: ASTSGTGYT

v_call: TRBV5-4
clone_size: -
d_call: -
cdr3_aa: ASSSARRGTEAF

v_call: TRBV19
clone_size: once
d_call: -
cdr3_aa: ASSISTGGYGYT

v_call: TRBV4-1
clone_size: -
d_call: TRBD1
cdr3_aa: ASSQGTGGSYTEAF

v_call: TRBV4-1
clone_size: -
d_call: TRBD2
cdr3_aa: ASTPGLAGANGRETQY

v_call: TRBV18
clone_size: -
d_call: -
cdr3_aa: ASSPQSGSGRPIEQY

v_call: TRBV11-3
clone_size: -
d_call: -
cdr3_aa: ASSSPRDTEAF